Shown below are 25 T cell receptor beta chains from a single sample sequenced in a study of long-term antiretroviral therapy in people with HIV. Survey-level resolution applied to immunoSEQ assay v3.0. Using immunoSEQ multiplex PCR, the repertoire was profiled, and TCRdb retains in-frame clones only, with some absent. Found here are tens of thousands of clones, 80% to 90% of them singletons; the top ten hold around 6.8%. The source material was unsorted PBMCs, sampled roughly 5 years before starting antiretroviral therapy. The receptor set was obtained from a man in his fifties or sixties with HIV.

V is TRBV7-9 and J is TRBJ2-5; D is ambiguous. Trimming took 2 bases from V and 0 from J, leaving 7 bases between them. This CDR3 has 14 residues. The V gene's germline CDR1 is SEHNR and CDR2 FQNEAQ (reference sequence). The CDR3 loop reads CASSLRTDQETQYF. For the CDR3, the DNA is TGTGCCAGCAGCTTAAGAACGGACCAAGAGACCCAGTACTTC. The variable domain in full, completed from reference TRBV7-9 and TRBJ2-5, reads DTGVSQNPRHKITKRGQNVTFRCDPISEHNRLYWYRQTLGQGPEFLTYFQNEAQLEKSRLLSDRFSAERPKGSFSTLEIQRTEQGDSAMYLCASSLRTDQETQYFGPGTRLLVL.

This rearrangement joins TRBV5-1 to TRBJ2-6, with D tentatively TRBD2 (5 bases). The CDR3 is made up of 15 amino acids. Germline-derived CDR1 and CDR2 are SGHRS and YFSETQ. Between the trimmed V and J ends, which lost 4 bases and 3 bases, there was a span of 11 bases. DNA of the CDR3: TGCGCCAGCAGCGCGGGCCGGGTTGGGGCCAACGTCCTGACTTTC. Translation: CASSAGRVGANVLTF. Looking up the rest from reference TRBV5-1 and TRBJ2-6 gives the full variable domain: KAGVTQTPRYLIKTRGQQVTLSCSPISGHRSVSWYQQTPGQGLQFLFEYFSETQRNKGNFPGRFSGRQFSNSRSEMNVSTLELGDSALYLCASSAGRVGANVLTFGAGSRLTVL.

V gene TRBV9 combines with J gene TRBJ2-1, with TRBD2 matching over 8 bases. The CDR3 is 15 residues long. J gave up 8 bases and V 3 bases, and 10 bases lay outside the gene matches. In germline, CDR1 is SGDLS, CDR2 YYNGEE. CDR3 DNA sequence: TGTGCCAGCAGCGGCCGACTAAGCGGGAGCGATGAGCAGTTCTTC. Protein product: CASSGRLSGSDEQFF.

In this sample, this clone turned up once. The chain links TRBV27 to TRBJ2-7, with TRBD1 matching 7 bases. Germline V gene data show CDR1 as MNHEY and CDR2 as SMNVEV (reference sequence). The CDR3 totals 15 residues. J gave up 5 bases and V 6 bases, and 13 bases lay outside the gene matches. CDR3 sequence reads: CASSRKGAGGHEQYF. CDR3 sequence (DNA): TGTGCCAGCAGCCGAAAGGGGGCAGGGGGTCACGAGCAGTACTTC.

The chain recombines TRBV27 with TRBJ2-5, with 12 positions matching TRBD2. V lost 6 bases to trimming and J lost 2 bases; unmatched junction nucleotides: 13. The CDR3 runs to 18 residues. CDR1 MNHEY and CDR2 SMNVEV come from the germline V gene (reference sequence). For the CDR3, the DNA is TGTGCCAGCAGACAAGAAAGACTAGCGGGAGAGGGGCAAGAGACCCAGTACTTC. Amino acid sequence: CASRQERLAGEGQETQYF.

This clone was seen only once. The chain joins TRBV6-1 to TRBJ2-7, with D unclear. Trimming pared 4 bases from V and 3 bases from J, leaving 10 bases between. The CDR3 runs 13 residues. Germline assignment: CDR1 MNHNS and CDR2 SASEGT. As DNA, the CDR3 is TGTGCCAGCAGTGCTCCCAACTACTACGAGCAGTACTTC. Encoded protein: CASSAPNYYEQYF.

Note on this clone: At one of its ends the junction is not consistent with the germline gene, which may arise from a read error. The rearrangement links TRBV7-7 to TRBJ2-1; 12 bases are shared with TRBD2. The CDR3 contains 17 residues. From germline, CDR1 is SSHAT and CDR2 FNYEAQ (reference sequence). The CDR3 DNA reads as TGTGCTAGCAGCTTAAGCGCTAGCGGGGGGGCCTACAATGAGCAGTTCTTC. Amino acid sequence: CASSLSASGGAYNEQFF.

The CDR3 nucleotides are TGTGCCAGCAGCCAAGATGGGGAGGGATCCACCGGGGAGCTGTTTTTT. Its protein product is CASSQDGEGSTGELFF. The V gene is TRBV4-2, the J gene TRBJ2-2, with TRBD2 identical over 7 bases. Germline CDR1 reads LGHNA; CDR2 reads YNFKEQ. The CDR3 is made up of 16 amino acids. Trimming removed 0 bases from V and 4 bases from J; junction bases left unmatched: 5.

The chain links TRBV6-1 to TRBJ1-6; tentative D call: TRBD1 (5 bases). Looked up from germline, CDR1 is MNHNS and CDR2 is SASEGT. The CDR3 has 15 amino acids. Deletions cut 4 bases from V and 4 bases from J, with 11 bases between. CDR3 nucleotide sequence: TGTGCCAGCAGTGCGACAGTCCTTTATAATTCACCCCTCCACTTT. Translating gives CASSATVLYNSPLHF.

This clone was observed a handful of times. The chain links TRBV7-9 to TRBJ2-1; 9 bases are a match to TRBD2. CDR1 SEHNR and CDR2 FQNEAQ come from the germline V gene (reference sequence). V lost 0 bases, J lost 5 bases, and 5 bases stayed unmatched. The CDR3 covers 16 residues. In DNA form, the CDR3 reads TGTGCCAGCAGCTTAGCAGCGGGAGGTTCCCACAATGAGCAGTTCTTC. This gives the protein CASSLAAGGSHNEQFF.

The chain combines TRBV6-5 with TRBJ1-5, with TRBD1 matching 7 bases. The junction had 4 bases not matched to a gene; V was cut back by 6 bases and J by 5 bases. CDR1 and CDR2 from the germline V gene are MNHEY and SVGAGI. This CDR3 region has 13 residues. CDR3: CASRNDRDQPQHF. In nucleotides, the CDR3 is TGTGCCAGCAGAAACGACAGGGATCAGCCCCAGCATTTT.

The chain carries TRBV9 and TRBJ2-2; D is unresolved. In germline, CDR1 is SGDLS, CDR2 YYNGEE. This CDR3 region has 13 residues. Trimming cost V 2 bases and J 8 bases, with 10 bases left between them. CDR3 region: CASSVKSSGELFF. The CDR3 DNA follows: TGTGCCAGCAGCGTTAAGAGTAGTGGGGAGCTGTTTTTT. Looking up the rest from reference TRBV9 and TRBJ2-2 gives the full variable domain: DSGVTQTPKHLITATGQRVTLRCSPRSGDLSVYWYQQSLDQGLQFLIQYYNGEERAKGNILERFSAQQFPDLHSELNLSSLELGDSALYFCASSVKSSGELFFGEGSRLTVL.

The J gene is TRBJ2-7, the V gene TRBV7-9; a possible D gene is TRBD1 (6 bases). CDR1 and CDR2 from the germline V gene are SEHNR and FQNEAQ (reference sequence). The germline V and J ends were trimmed by 5 bases and 4 bases, with 15 bases remaining between them. The CDR3 sequence is 14 residues long. This CDR3 reads CASSGPSRGYEQYF. The CDR3 DNA follows: TGTGCCAGCAGCGGGCCAAGCAGGGGATACGAGCAGTACTTC.

This rearrangement joins TRBV28 to TRBJ1-2; D not certain. V lost 1 base to trimming and J lost 8 bases, with 20 bases between them. The CDR3 is 16 amino acids. Germline assignment: CDR1 MDHEN and CDR2 SYDVKM. DNA of the CDR3: TGTGCCAGCAGTTTATCGCCAATGGCGGAGCTGAGGGGCTACACCTTC. As protein: CASSLSPMAELRGYTF.

The rearrangement joins TRBV6-1 to TRBJ2-6; TRBD1 is a possible D gene (5 bases). The CDR3 is 16 amino acids. In germline, CDR1 is MNHNS, CDR2 SASEGT. Trimming left V 3 bases short and J 1 base short, with 10 bases between. CDR3: CASSESSGSGANVLTF. The DNA of the CDR3 is TGTGCCAGCAGTGAGTCCTCAGGGTCTGGGGCCAACGTCCTGACTTTC.

The chain uses TRBV4-2 and TRBJ2-3; unclear D gene. This CDR3 is 12 amino acids long. The V end lost 4 bases, the J end lost 2 bases, and 4 bases lay between the germline ends. Germline V lookup: CDR1 LGHNA, CDR2 YNFKEQ. As DNA, the CDR3 is TGTGCCAGCAGCCTTTCCACAGATACGCAGTATTTT. Protein: CASSLSTDTQYF.

This chain links TRBV10-3 with TRBJ2-3; perhaps TRBD2 as D (6 bases). The CDR3 runs to 12 residues. V shed 10 bases and J shed 2 bases, with 10 bases lying between them. CDR1 and CDR2 (germline): ENHRY, SYGVKD. CDR3 loop: CATGLYTDTQYF. CDR3 DNA sequence: TGTGCCACGGGACTCTACACAGATACGCAGTATTTT.

This sequence joins TRBV11-2 and TRBJ1-2; 9 bases align to TRBD1. The germline CDR1 and CDR2 sequences are SGHAT and FQNNGV. V lost 2 bases to trimming and J lost 4 bases; unmatched junction nucleotides: 8. The CDR3 totals 16 residues. The chain's CDR3 is CASSLSQGARFYGYTF. The CDR3 bases are TGTGCCAGCAGCTTATCACAGGGGGCGCGCTTCTATGGCTACACCTTC.

The rearrangement joins TRBV7-3 to TRBJ2-3; the match to TRBD2 covers 7 bases. The V and J ends lost 2 bases and 5 bases, in that order; junction bases with no gene match: 1. This CDR3 is built from 13 residues. The germline gives CDR1 SGHTA, CDR2 FQGTGA. In DNA form, the CDR3 reads TGTGCCAGCAGCTTAGTAGCGGGAGATACGCAGTATTTT. Translating gives CASSLVAGDTQYF.

The gene calls are TRBV6-6 and TRBJ2-7; D is ambiguous. Trimming left V 5 bases short and J 5 bases short, with 16 bases between. CDR1 and CDR2 (germline): MNHNY, SVGAGI (reference sequence). This CDR3 comprises 14 residues. For the CDR3, the DNA is TGTGCCAGCAGTGCCTCATTTGGACGGAACGAGCAGTACTTC. It encodes CASSASFGRNEQYF.

This clone was observed once. The chain employs TRBV6-5 and TRBJ2-7, with a tentative D call TRBD2 (5 bases). This CDR3 has 16 residues. Per the germline V gene, CDR1 is MNHEY and CDR2 is SVGAGI. V was pared by 0 bases and J by 0 bases, with 12 bases between. The CDR3, as DNA: TGTGCCAGCAGTTACTCCGGAGCAGGACTCTCCTACGAGCAGTACTTC. It yields the protein CASSYSGAGLSYEQYF.

This chain links TRBV10-3 with TRBJ2-1; D is uncertain. Germline lookup yields CDR1 ENHRY and CDR2 SYGVKD. Between the trimmed V and J ends, which lost 6 bases and 3 bases, there was a span of 6 bases. The CDR3 sequence is 12 residues long. The CDR3 DNA is TGTGCCATCAGGGGTGACTACAATGAGCAGTTCTTC. Its translation is CAIRGDYNEQFF.

This chain connects TRBV5-1 to TRBJ2-5; TRBD1 might be the D (6 bases). CDR3 length: 14 amino acids. V was cut by 4 bases and J by 4 bases, with 14 bases left in between. Germline V gene lookup returns CDR1 SGHRS and CDR2 YFSETQ. The DNA of the CDR3 is TGCGCCAGCAGCCCTTACAGGGCGGGAGAGACCCAGTACTTC. Protein sequence: CASSPYRAGETQYF.

This chain links TRBV7-3 with TRBJ2-1; D unclear. V gave up 1 base and J gave up 10 bases, with 8 bases separating them. CDR3 length: 12 residues. The germline CDR1 and CDR2 sequences are SGHTA and FQGTGA. The CDR3 sequence: CASSLNPHEQFF. The DNA for the CDR3 is TGTGCCAGCAGCTTAAATCCCCACGAGCAGTTCTTC.

The chain combines TRBV7-2 with TRBJ2-6, with 8 bases lining up with TRBD2. Germline-derived CDR1 and CDR2 are SGHTA and FQGNSA. V lost 4 bases and J lost 0; bases outside the gene matches: 5. There are 17 residues in the CDR3. In nucleotides, the CDR3 is TGTGCCAGCAGCTCGACTAGCGCCAACTCTGGGGCCAACGTCCTGACTTTC. This translates into CASSSTSANSGANVLTF.